Presented here are 11 T cell receptor beta chains from one specimen sequenced in a study of T cells in Graves' hyperthyroidism and ophthalmopathy. The TCR beta CDR3 regions underwent amplification using RNA transcripts as the source. In the first-round RT-PCR of the TCR CDR3, the HTBI primer set was used. TCRdb used MiXCR to reprocess the multiplex PCR reads, holding one entry per CDR3 protein. The repertoire holds a few hundred thousand distinct CDR3 sequences, with roughly 14% as singletons. Material: blood. These receptor sequences come from a woman in her thirties with Graves' hyperthyroidism.

V usage is TRBV24-1 and J usage is TRBJ2-2; 12 nucleotides agree with TRBD2. The ends lost 7 bases at V and 2 bases at J; junction bases unmatched: 4. The CDR3 loop spans 16 amino acids. The germline V gene has CDR1 KGHDR and CDR2 SFDVKD. The CDR3 loop is CATRPSGRGNTGELFF. The CDR3 DNA sequence: TGTGCCACCAGACCTAGCGGGAGGGGAAACACCGGGGAGCTGTTTTTT.

As regards this clonotype: This could be a read error, since a much larger clone is one nucleotide away. The conserved phenylalanine or tryptophan normally closing the CDR3 is absent here, so this likely arose from a read error. This chain uses TRBV24-1 with TRBJ1-2; no reliable D call. The CDR3 covers 14 residues. Germline CDR1 and CDR2: KGHDR and SFDVKD. V was cut by 3 bases and J by 2 bases, with 9 bases left in between. CDR3 bases: TGTGCCACCAGTGATCCCTCCGCGAACTATGGCTACACCCTC. Translated, it gives CATSDPSANYGYTL.

This clonotype was picked up many times. This rearrangement joins TRBV30 to TRBJ2-7; 7 bases agree with TRBD2. The CDR3 consists of 14 residues. With V trimmed by 1 base and J by 2 bases, 5 bases remained unmatched. Germline V gene data show CDR1 as GTSNPN and CDR2 as SVGIG (reference sequence). The CDR3 DNA reads TGTGCCTGGAGTGCGTCCGGGAGGCCCTACGAGCAGTACTTC. It specifies CAWSASGRPYEQYF.

This clonotype came up a few times. The rearrangement links TRBV29-1 to TRBJ2-1; D is unresolved. Germline CDR1 SQVTM, CDR2 ANQGSEA. The CDR3 is 13 residues long. The V end was cut by 3 bases, the J end by 4 bases, with 10 bases between. The CDR3 spells CSVDSTAYNEQFF. The CDR3 nucleotides read TGCAGCGTTGATTCGACGGCTTACAATGAGCAGTTCTTC.

This clonotype was counted ten times or more. V gene TRBV7-9 combines with J gene TRBJ2-1; 7 bases fit TRBD2. Losses at the gene ends were 4 bases for V and 2 bases for J; bases not matched to a gene: 2. Germline loops: CDR1 SEHNR, CDR2 FQNEAQ (reference sequence). This CDR3 spans 14 amino acids. CDR3 region: CASSSGLAYNEQFF. DNA for the CDR3: TGTGCCAGCAGCTCAGGACTAGCCTACAATGAGCAGTTCTTC.

Many counts were recorded for this clonotype. This CDR3 reads CASEDSGMELFF. The CDR3 DNA reads TGTGCCAGCGAGGATAGCGGAATGGAGCTGTTTTTT. The V and J genes are TRBV7-2 and TRBJ2-2; the D gene is possibly TRBD2 (6 bases). In germline, CDR1 is SGHTA, CDR2 FQGNSA. This CDR3 has 12 amino acids. V was clipped by 8 bases and J by 10 bases, with 14 bases between them.

The chain joins TRBV6-1 to TRBJ2-7; either TRBD1 or TRBD2 may fit D (7 bases each). Germline CDR1 is MNHNS and CDR2 is SASEGT. V shed 11 bases and J shed 6 bases, with 17 bases lying between them. The CDR3 consists of 12 residues. CDR3 protein: CAVSRGEGEQYF. CDR3 in DNA: TGTGCCGTATCCAGGGGGGAGGGCGAGCAGTACTTC.

This clonotype appeared a few times. The chain has TRBV6-1 and TRBJ2-7; D gene uncertain. The CDR3 sequence is 16 residues long. Germline loops: CDR1 MNHNS, CDR2 SASEGT. Trimming took off 8 bases at V and 0 bases at J, with 20 bases between the two ends. CDR3 region: CASSSRTAKDSYEQYF. The CDR3 coding sequence is TGTGCCAGCTCATCCCGGACGGCTAAGGACTCCTACGAGCAGTACTTC.

This clonotype was counted at least ten times. J is TRBJ2-5 and V is TRBV5-1; D call uncertain. V shed 6 bases and J shed 3 bases, with 15 bases lying between them. The germline V gene encodes CDR1 SGHRS and CDR2 YFSETQ. The CDR3 is 14 amino acids. The CDR3 is CASTVTVGKETQYF. CDR3 nucleotides: TGCGCCAGCACCGTAACGGTTGGGAAAGAGACCCAGTACTTC.

The chain is built from TRBV12-3 or TRBV12-4 and TRBJ1-5, with D possibly being TRBD1 (5 bases). CDR3 length equals 16 residues. The germline V and J ends were trimmed by 3 bases and 4 bases, with 16 bases remaining between them. This chain's CDR3 is CASSFRGGGGNQPQHF. DNA of the CDR3: TGTGCCAGCAGTTTTCGGGGGGGGGGGGGAAATCAGCCCCAGCATTTT.

In its sample, this clonotype was seen many times. The rearrangement links TRBV12-3 or TRBV12-4 to TRBJ2-3; 10 bases are shared with TRBD2. The CDR3 runs 15 residues. V was clipped by 8 bases and J by 5 bases; unmatched bases: 10. CDR3 DNA sequence: TGTGCCAGCCGTATTGGGCTAGCGGGAGTAGATACGCAGTATTTT. It encodes CASRIGLAGVDTQYF.